Given below is one T cell receptor (beta chain) in context. The sample is drawn from a study of blood T cell repertoires in COVID-19. Study-level background: Acute and convalescent COVID-19 samples came from the United States, Italy and Spain. T cells, B-cell-depleted T cells, or PBMCs supplied cDNA or gDNA.

The germline CDR1 and CDR2 sequences are MNHEY and SVGAGI. The ends lost 6 bases at V and 5 bases at J; junction bases unmatched: 5. This CDR3 spans 13 amino acids. In the source study's methods: Counts of nucleated cells, estimated from reference gene primer amplification, were obtained. Assay used: immunoSEQ multiplex PCR; TCRdb lists only in-frame clones, some missing. V and J calls and clone size are as listed in that table; D and trimming were resolved from the DNA. Here the sample spans about 37,000 clones, roughly 89% being singletons. Material for sequencing was peripheral blood. This chain joins TRBV6-5 and TRBJ2-7; 9 nucleotides match TRBD1. This TCR was recovered from a human donor in a cohort sampled during active COVID-19. CDR3 protein: CASRAGQGNEQYF. The CDR3 coding sequence is TGTGCCAGCAGGGCTGGACAGGGGAACGAGCAGTACTTC.